This T cell receptor beta chain was documented in a study of molecular identifiers for immune sequencing clone quantification. Study-level information: In replicates, RNA from approximately 20,000 or 100,000 naive CD8 cells was divided five ways and four parts were sequenced. General study results and limits: Over 98% of effector molecules, yet under 1% of naive-cell molecules, were held by clones above 20 RNA copies.

CDR1 and CDR2 from the germline V gene are MGHRA and YSYEKL. The CDR3 contains 18 residues. The germline V and J ends were trimmed by 1 base and 0 bases, with 16 bases remaining between them. Sorting was used to obtain naive CD8 T cells (CD8+CD4-CCR7+CD45RA+). Generation of bulk TCR libraries relied on previously described methods and listed TCR primers. One entry per CDR3 protein, called by TCRdb with MiXCR from the PCR reads. The sample includes under 800,000 distinct CDR3 sequences, about 25% of them seen just once. This clonotype was detected a few times. Its antigen is currently unknown. The sequence was collected from a human donor in good health. Some libraries in this study had Jurkat cell RNA spiked in. The material sequenced was naive CD8+ T cells from blood, with Jurkat cell RNA spiked in. Described subset: FACS-sorted CD8+CD4-CCR7+CD45RA+ naive T cells. This chain uses TRBV4-1 with TRBJ1-3; D may be TRBD1 (5 bases). CDR3 residues: CASSQVTLGTYSGNTIYF. The CDR3 nucleotides read TGCGCCAGCAGCCAAGTCACCCTCGGGACTTACTCTGGAAACACCATATATTTT.